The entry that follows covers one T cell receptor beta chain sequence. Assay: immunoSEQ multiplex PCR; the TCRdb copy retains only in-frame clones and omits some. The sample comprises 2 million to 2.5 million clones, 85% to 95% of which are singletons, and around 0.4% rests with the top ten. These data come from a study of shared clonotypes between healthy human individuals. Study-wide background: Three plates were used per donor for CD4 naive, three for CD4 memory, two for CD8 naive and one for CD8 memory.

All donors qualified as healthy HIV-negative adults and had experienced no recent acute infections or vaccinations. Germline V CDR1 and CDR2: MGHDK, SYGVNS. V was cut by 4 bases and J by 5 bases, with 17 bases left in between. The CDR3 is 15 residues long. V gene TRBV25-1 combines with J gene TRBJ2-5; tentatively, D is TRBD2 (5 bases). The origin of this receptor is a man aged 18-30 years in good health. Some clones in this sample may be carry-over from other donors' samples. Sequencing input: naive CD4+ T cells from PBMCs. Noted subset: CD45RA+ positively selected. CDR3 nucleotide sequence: TGTGCCAGCAGTGCCCCCCGAGGCCCGGGGGAGACCCAGTACTTC. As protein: CASSAPRGPGETQYF.